This T cell receptor (beta chain) derives from a study of technical replicates of blood from several donors. Libraries were prepared by immunoSEQ multiplex PCR; TCRdb keeps only in-frame clonotypes and omits some of them. The table has about 70,000 clones, approximately 92% seen once. In germline, CDR1 is MDHEN, CDR2 SYDVKM. The CDR3 length is 14 residues. V shed 5 bases and J shed 3 bases, with 10 bases lying between them. This clonotype originated in a human donor in good health. The specimen sequenced was T cells isolated from PBMCs. The chain links TRBV28 to TRBJ1-4, with D unclear. In DNA, the CDR3 is TGTGCCAGCAGTCGGGAGTCCTCTAATGAAAAACTGTTTTTT. It specifies CASSRESSNEKLFF.